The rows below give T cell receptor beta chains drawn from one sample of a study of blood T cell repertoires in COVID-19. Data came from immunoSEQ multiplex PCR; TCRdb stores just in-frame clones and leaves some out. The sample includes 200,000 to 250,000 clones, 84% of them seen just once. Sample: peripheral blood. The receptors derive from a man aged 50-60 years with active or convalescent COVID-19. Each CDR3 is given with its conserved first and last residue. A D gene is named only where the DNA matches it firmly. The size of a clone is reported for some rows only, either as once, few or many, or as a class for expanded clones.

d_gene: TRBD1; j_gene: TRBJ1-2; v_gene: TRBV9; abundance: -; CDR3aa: CASSPAGGDYGYTF; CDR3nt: TGTGCCAGCAGCCCCGCAGGGGGCGACTATGGCTACACCTTC
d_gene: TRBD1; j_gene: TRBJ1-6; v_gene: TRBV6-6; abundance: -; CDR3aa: CASRGGAGNSPLHF; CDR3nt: TGTGCCAGCAGAGGGGGCGCGGGGAATTCACCCCTCCACTTT
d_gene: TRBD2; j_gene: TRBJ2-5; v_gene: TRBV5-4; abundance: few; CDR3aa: CASRGLGKQETQYF; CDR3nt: TGTGCCAGCAGGGGACTAGGCAAGCAGGAGACCCAGTACTTC
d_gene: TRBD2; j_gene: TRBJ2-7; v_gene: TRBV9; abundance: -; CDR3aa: CASSVGAGDYEQYF; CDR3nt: TGTGCCAGCAGCGTAGGGGCGGGAGACTACGAGCAGTACTTC
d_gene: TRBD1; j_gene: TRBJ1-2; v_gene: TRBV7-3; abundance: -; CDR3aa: CASSLGQGGGYTF; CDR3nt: TGTGCCAGCAGCCTAGGACAGGGAGGTGGCTACACCTTC
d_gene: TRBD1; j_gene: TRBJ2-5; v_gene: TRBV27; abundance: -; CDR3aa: CASSPITGQILETQYF; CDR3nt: TGTGCCAGCAGTCCGATTACGGGACAGATTTTGGAGACCCAGTACTTC
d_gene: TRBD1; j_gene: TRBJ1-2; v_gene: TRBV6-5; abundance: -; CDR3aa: CASGGQGGEDYGYTF; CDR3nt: TGTGCCAGCGGGGGACAGGGTGGTGAAGACTATGGCTACACCTTC
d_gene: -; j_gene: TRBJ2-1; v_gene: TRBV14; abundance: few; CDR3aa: CASSPTDYLPNEQFF; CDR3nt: TGTGCCAGCAGCCCTACCGACTACCTACCCAATGAGCAGTTCTTC
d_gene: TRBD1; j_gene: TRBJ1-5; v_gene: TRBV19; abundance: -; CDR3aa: CASSMGDRFNQPQHF; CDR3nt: TGTGCCAGTAGTATGGGGGACAGATTCAATCAGCCCCAGCATTTT
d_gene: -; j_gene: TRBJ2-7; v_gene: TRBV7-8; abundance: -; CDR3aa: CASSLDTIYEQYF; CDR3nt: TGTGCCAGCAGCTTAGACACTATCTACGAGCAGTACTTC
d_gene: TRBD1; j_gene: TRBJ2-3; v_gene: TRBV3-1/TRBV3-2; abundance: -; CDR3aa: CASSHGTGEEYF; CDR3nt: TGTGCCAGCAGCCACGGGACAGGGGAGGAGTATTTT
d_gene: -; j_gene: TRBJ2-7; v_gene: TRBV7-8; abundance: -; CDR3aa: CASSVGGAEAYEQYF; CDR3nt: TGTGCCAGCAGCGTCGGCGGGGCGGAGGCCTACGAGCAGTACTTC
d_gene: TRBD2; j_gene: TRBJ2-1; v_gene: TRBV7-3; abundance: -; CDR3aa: CASSLLAGSGEQFF; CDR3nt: TGTGCCAGCAGCTTACTAGCGGGGTCGGGGGAGCAGTTCTTC
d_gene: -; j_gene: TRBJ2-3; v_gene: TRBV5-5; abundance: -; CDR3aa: CASSLYLLESTDTQYF; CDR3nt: TGTGCCAGCAGCTTGTACCTATTGGAGAGCACAGATACGCAGTATTTT
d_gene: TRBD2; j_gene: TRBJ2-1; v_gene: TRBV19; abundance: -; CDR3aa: CASSMGLAGDDNEQFF; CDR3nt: TGTGCCAGTAGTATGGGACTAGCGGGAGATGACAATGAGCAGTTCTTC
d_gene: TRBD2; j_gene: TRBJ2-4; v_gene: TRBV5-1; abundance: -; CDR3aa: CASSAGGNIQYF; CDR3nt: TGCGCCAGCAGTGCCGGGGGGAACATTCAGTACTTC
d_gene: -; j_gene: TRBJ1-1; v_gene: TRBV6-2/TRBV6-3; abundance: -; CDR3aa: CASSLQGGSEAFF; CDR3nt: TGTGCCAGCAGTCTCCAGGGTGGCTCTGAAGCTTTCTTT
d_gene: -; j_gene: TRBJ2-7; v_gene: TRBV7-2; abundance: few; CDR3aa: CASSLGPGEQYF; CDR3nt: TGTGCCAGCAGCTTAGGGCCGGGCGAGCAGTACTTC
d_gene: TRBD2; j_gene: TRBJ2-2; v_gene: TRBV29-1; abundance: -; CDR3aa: CSARPLAGNTGELFF; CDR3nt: TGCAGCGCTCGGCCACTAGCGGGAAACACCGGGGAGCTGTTTTTT
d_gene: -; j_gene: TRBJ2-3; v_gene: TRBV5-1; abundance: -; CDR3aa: CASSFGGRTDTQYF; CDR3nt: TGCGCCAGCAGCTTTGGAGGCCGCACAGATACGCAGTATTTT